Following are 2 T cell receptor beta chains from one sample sequenced in a study of a mutant IDH1 vaccine in newly diagnosed glioma (dated by TCRdb to about 2021). What this sample's time point label stands for: week 35, safety follow-up. A 20-mer mutant IDH1 peptide at 300 micrograms in Montanide made up each vaccine dose, which was injected subcutaneously together with topical imiquimod. These receptors are not linked to any known antigen. To prepare the library, the immunoSEQ multiplex PCR assay was applied. Drawn from immuneACCESS, this table holds only the in-frame rearrangements with V and J called that TCRdb kept. Clones are partly lost; checked studies trace under half to an unresolved V gene and leave the rest unexplained. The sample has tens of thousands of clones on record, roughly 71% of them singletons. The ten largest clonotypes hold 4.7% of the sample. The sequencing here drew on PBMCs, taken from a glioma patient whose treatment included an IDH1 peptide vaccine. The receptors were gathered from a man aged 50-59 years with glioma.

The chain joins TRBV6-5 to TRBJ1-1; the D gene is possibly TRBD1 (6 bases). V was pared by 10 bases and J by 3 bases, with 21 bases between. Germline V CDR1 and CDR2: MNHEY, SVGAGI. This CDR3 contains 15 residues. CDR3 in DNA: TGTGCCACCTCAGACCGGGACACAGGATACACTGAAGCTTTCTTT. This translates into CATSDRDTGYTEAFF.

The chain joins TRBV5-6 to TRBJ1-5; a weak D match, TRBD1 (5 bases). The CDR3 is 15 amino acids. Looked up from germline, CDR1 is SGHDT and CDR2 is YYEEEE. V was clipped by 4 bases and J by 5 bases, with 16 bases between them. DNA of the CDR3: TGTGCCAGCAGCGGGGGGAACAAGGGCGATCAGCCCCAGCATTTT. Translation: CASSGGNKGDQPQHF.